One sample yielded the 30 T cell receptor beta chains listed below, sequenced in a study of somatic mutations in cytotoxic T cells in rheumatoid arthritis (dated by TCRdb to the late 2010s). The method behind the library was the immunoSEQ multiplex PCR assay. Entries here come from immuneACCESS through TCRdb and include only in-frame sequences with V and J called. Some clones fail to appear in such tables; in the studies checked, an unresolved V gene covers under half of the shortfall, and the cause of the remainder is unknown. For this sample the table gives around 11,000 clones, of which 55% to 75% were detected only once. The ten largest clones add up to approximately 35% of the sample. Sequenced input: CD8+ T cells sorted from blood. The receptor source for this set is an adult with rheumatoid arthritis.

This clone came up a few times. The chain uses TRBV6-4 and TRBJ1-6; a possible D gene is TRBD1 (5 bases). This CDR3 has 15 residues. Germline V gene data show CDR1 as MRHNA and CDR2 as SNTAGT. The ends were cut back, 0 bases at V and 10 bases at J, with 13 bases in the middle. CDR3 bases: TGTGCCAGCAGTGACTCCCAGCAGGGAGCGTCACCCCTCCACTTT. This sequence encodes CASSDSQQGASPLHF.

The chain links TRBV10-3 to TRBJ1-2, with D perhaps matching TRBD1 (5 bases). The CDR3 sequence is 14 residues long. In germline, CDR1 is ENHRY, CDR2 SYGVKD. V dropped 2 bases and J dropped 6 bases, with 13 bases sitting between them. Here the CDR3 reads CAISERQSMDGYTF. The CDR3 DNA follows: TGTGCCATCAGTGAGCGACAGTCGATGGATGGCTACACCTTC.

The chain links TRBV20-1 to TRBJ1-6; tentatively, D is TRBD1 (6 bases). Trimming stripped 3 bases from V and 17 bases from J, with 14 bases between. This CDR3 spans 11 amino acids. In germline, CDR1 is DFQATT, CDR2 SNEGSKA (reference sequence). CDR3 sequence (DNA): TGCAGTGCTAGTCTCGGGGGGCTCTTCCACTTT. This sequence encodes CSASLGGLFHF.

The J gene is TRBJ2-2, the V gene TRBV19; D is undetermined. This CDR3 is built from 14 residues. V was cut by 10 bases and J by 1 base, with 13 bases left in between. Germline CDR1 and CDR2: LNHDA and SQIVND (reference sequence). As DNA, the CDR3 is TGTGCCACCACGACACCCGGGAACACCGGGGAGCTGTTTTTT. It is translated as CATTTPGNTGELFF. The entire variable domain, with the rest obtained from reference TRBV19 and TRBJ2-2, is as follows: DGGITQSPKYLFRKEGQNVTLSCEQNLNHDAMYWYRQDPGQGLRLIYYSQIVNDFQKGDIAEGYSVSREKKESFPLTVTSAQKNPTAFYLCATTTPGNTGELFFGEGSRLTVL.

This sequence joins TRBV9 and TRBJ1-5; D uncertain. The germline CDR1 and CDR2 sequences are SGDLS and YYNGEE. Trimming stripped 3 bases from V and 4 bases from J, with 8 bases between. The CDR3 is 13 amino acids. CDR3 residues: CASSDVGNQPQHF. The CDR3 bases are TGTGCCAGCAGCGATGTGGGAAATCAGCCCCAGCATTTT.

The rearrangement uses TRBV28 and TRBJ2-5, with a tentative D call TRBD1 (5 bases). The J call may not be correct, given that the DNA end is closer to TRBJ2-7. The CDR3 runs 13 residues. CDR1 and CDR2 (germline): MDHEN, SYDVKM. The CDR3 sequence: CASSFRDSYEQYF. CDR3 nucleotide sequence: TGTGCCAGCAGTTTCAGGGACTCCTACGAGCAGTACTTC.

The chain has TRBV19 and TRBJ1-3; no definite D call. Germline CDR1 reads LNHDA; CDR2 reads SQIVND (reference sequence). There are 15 residues in the CDR3. Trimming stripped 0 bases from V and 2 bases from J, with 8 bases between. CDR3 region: CASSIDYTTGNTIYF. DNA of the CDR3: TGTGCCAGTAGTATAGACTATACTACTGGAAACACCATATATTTT.

The gene calls are TRBV7-6 and TRBJ1-4; D is unresolved. V dropped 5 bases and J dropped 7 bases, with 11 bases sitting between them. This CDR3 spans 13 amino acids. Germline values: CDR1 SGHVS, CDR2 FNYEAQ. CDR3 sequence (DNA): TGTGCCAGCAGCACCGCTCGGGGTGAAAAACTGTTTTTT. The encoded protein is CASSTARGEKLFF.

The sample holds a few counts of this clone. V and J are TRBV19 and TRBJ2-7; the D call may be TRBD1 or TRBD2 (5 bases each). V was cut by 7 bases and J by 2 bases, with 15 bases left in between. Germline V gene lookup returns CDR1 LNHDA and CDR2 SQIVND (reference sequence). The CDR3 runs to 14 residues. In DNA form, the CDR3 reads TGTGCCAGTAAATTAGGGACGGGGACCTACGAGCAGTACTTC. This encodes CASKLGTGTYEQYF.

The chain combines TRBV6-6 with TRBJ1-6; no reliable D call. Germline V gene lookup returns CDR1 MNHNY and CDR2 SVGAGI (reference sequence). The CDR3 is 15 amino acids. Trimming left V 0 bases short and J 7 bases short, with 10 bases between. This CDR3 is CASSYSPGSNSPLHF. The CDR3 region has the DNA TGTGCCAGCAGTTACTCACCCGGGTCCAATTCACCCCTCCACTTT.

V gene TRBV27 combines with J gene TRBJ2-1, with D possibly being TRBD2 (6 bases). V was cut by 7 bases and J by 6 bases, with 16 bases left in between. CDR1 is MNHEY and CDR2 is SMNVEV in the germline V gene (reference sequence). The CDR3 covers 14 residues. CDR3 coding DNA: TGTGCCAGCAATCCAAGGGACGGGGGCAATGAGCAGTTCTTC. Translated, it gives CASNPRDGGNEQFF.

The V gene is TRBV28, the J gene TRBJ1-2, with D uncertain. The length of the CDR3 is 13 residues. CDR1 MDHEN and CDR2 SYDVKM come from the germline V gene. V dropped 7 bases and J dropped 8 bases, with 17 bases sitting between them. Here the CDR3 DNA reads TGTGCCAGCACAGACGTCAGGAGAAAGGGCTACACCTTC. This translates into CASTDVRRKGYTF.

The rearrangement links TRBV19 to TRBJ2-2, with D possibly being TRBD2 (5 bases). Trimming pared 1 base from V and 3 bases from J, leaving 15 bases between. CDR1 and CDR2 from the germline V gene are LNHDA and SQIVND (reference sequence). The CDR3 extends over 17 amino acids. The CDR3 here is CASSIGPGSGDTGELFF. The CDR3 DNA sequence: TGTGCCAGTAGTATAGGTCCGGGATCGGGTGACACCGGGGAGCTGTTTTTT.

CDR3 residues: CASSFMLAGGRNEQFF. In nucleotides, the CDR3 is TGTGCCAGCAGTTTTATGCTAGCGGGGGGTCGGAATGAGCAGTTCTTC. This chain links TRBV27 with TRBJ2-1; 11 bases agree with TRBD2. CDR1 is MNHEY, CDR2 SMNVEV, per germline (reference sequence). With 3 bases clipped from V and 7 bases from J, the junction kept 8 bases outside the gene matches. This CDR3 has 16 residues.

Points on this clone: This CDR3 is also generated by other DNA sequences in the sample. Here the CDR3 DNA reads TGTGCCAGCAGCTTAGATAGCTACAATGAGCAGTTCTTC. Translation: CASSLDSYNEQFF. The chain links TRBV7-7 to TRBJ2-1; no clear D. This CDR3 comprises 13 residues. CDR1 SSHAT and CDR2 FNYEAQ come from the germline V gene (reference sequence). With 1 base removed from V and 3 bases from J, the gap between germline ends came to 4 bases.

This clone was recorded a few times. V and J are TRBV19 and TRBJ2-7; the match to TRBD1 covers 9 bases. V was clipped by 5 bases and J by 4 bases; unmatched bases: 12. Germline V gene sequence: CDR1 LNHDA, CDR2 SQIVND (reference sequence). The CDR3 has 16 amino acids. CDR3 amino acids: CASSPLGTGNKYEQYF. Here the CDR3 DNA reads TGTGCCAGTAGTCCCCTGGGGACAGGGAATAAGTACGAGCAGTACTTC.

In this sample, this clone turned up a few times. The rearrangement links TRBV6-5 to TRBJ2-7; D remains unclear. V lost 2 bases and J 3 bases, leaving 11 bases between the germline ends. This CDR3 is built from 14 residues. Per the germline V gene, CDR1 is MNHEY and CDR2 is SVGAGI. The CDR3 loop is CASSYASRFYEQYF. The CDR3 DNA follows: TGTGCCAGCAGTTACGCGTCCAGGTTCTACGAGCAGTACTTC.

This chain uses TRBV6-1 with TRBJ1-5; D gene uncertain. The CDR3 consists of 12 residues. Trimming left V 4 bases short and J 8 bases short, with 9 bases between. Germline V gene sequence: CDR1 MNHNS, CDR2 SASEGT. Here the CDR3 reads CASSGSFEPQHF. In DNA, the CDR3 is TGTGCCAGCAGTGGAAGCTTTGAGCCCCAGCATTTT.

The V and J genes are TRBV19 and TRBJ2-1, with 8 nucleotides matching TRBD2. This CDR3 region has 14 residues. V was pared by 5 bases and J by 2 bases, with 2 bases of the junction left unmatched. The germline V gene has CDR1 LNHDA and CDR2 SQIVND (reference sequence). The CDR3 coding sequence is TGTGCCAGTAGTTTCGGGGGGGCCTACAATGAGCAGTTCTTC. Translated, it gives CASSFGGAYNEQFF.

V usage is TRBV21-1 and J usage is TRBJ2-3; TRBD1 reflects the table's D call only, with no check against the DNA. TRBV21-1 constitutes a pseudogene. CDR3 length: 18 residues. The CDR3 is CASSNQTLLQGSTDTQYF. CDR3 nucleotide sequence: TGTGCCAGCAGCAACCAAACCCTTTTACAGGGTAGCACAGATACGCAGTATTTT.

The chain employs TRBV5-1 and TRBJ2-5; 10 bases are a match to TRBD1. CDR1 SGHRS and CDR2 YFSETQ come from the germline V gene. The CDR3 loop spans 15 amino acids. V was pared by 0 bases and J by 5 bases, with 4 bases of the junction left unmatched. CDR3: CASSLGQGAWETQYF. The CDR3 DNA follows: TGCGCCAGCAGCTTGGGACAGGGGGCTTGGGAGACCCAGTACTTC. Using reference TRBV5-1 and TRBJ2-5 for the parts outside the CDR3, the full variable domain is KAGVTQTPRYLIKTRGQQVTLSCSPISGHRSVSWYQQTPGQGLQFLFEYFSETQRNKGNFPGRFSGRQFSNSRSEMNVSTLELGDSALYLCASSLGQGAWETQYFGPGTRLLVL.

This chain connects TRBV28 to TRBJ2-7, with 11 bases aligning to TRBD2. The CDR3 is made up of 17 amino acids. Per the germline V gene, CDR1 is MDHEN and CDR2 is SYDVKM. Trimming took 5 bases from V and 3 from J; bases not matched to a gene: 12. CDR3 nucleotide sequence: TGTGCCAGCAGTCCCTTCCTAGCGGGGGGTGTCCACTACGAGCAGTACTTC. Translating gives CASSPFLAGGVHYEQYF.

This clone was recorded once. The chain couples TRBV7-8 to TRBJ2-1; TRBD2 is a possible D gene (6 bases). The CDR3 totals 14 residues. Germline V CDR1 and CDR2: SGHVS, FQNEAQ. The V and J ends lost 5 bases and 6 bases respectively, with 14 bases between them. DNA of the CDR3: TGTGCCAGCAGCCCGGGACTTGCCTCCAATGAGCAGTTCTTC. Translation: CASSPGLASNEQFF.

The chain uses TRBV7-9 and TRBJ2-1; 11 nucleotides line up with TRBD1. CDR1 and CDR2 (germline): SEHNR, FQNEAQ (reference sequence). The J segment lost 4 bases and the V segment lost 3 bases, leaving 2 bases of the junction unmatched. This CDR3 is built from 15 residues. CDR3: CASSLGQGEYNEQFF. The CDR3 DNA is TGTGCCAGCAGCTTGGGACAGGGGGAATACAATGAGCAGTTCTTC.

The V call is TRBV19, the J call TRBJ1-6; unclear D gene. V lost 7 bases, J lost 10 bases, and 26 bases lay in between. The CDR3 is made up of 17 amino acids. The germline V gene has CDR1 LNHDA and CDR2 SQIVND (reference sequence). This CDR3 reads CASKFSTDGLLGSPLHF. CDR3 nucleotides: TGTGCCAGTAAGTTCTCCACTGACGGCCTGCTCGGATCACCCCTCCACTTT.

J is TRBJ1-4 and V is TRBV29-1; D might be TRBD1 (6 bases). Between the trimmed V and J ends, which lost 2 bases and 8 bases, there was a span of 15 bases. The CDR3 is made up of 14 amino acids. The V gene's germline CDR1 is SQVTM and CDR2 ANQGSEA. The CDR3 region is CSVETAGEGEKLFF. DNA for the CDR3: TGCAGCGTTGAAACGGCAGGGGAAGGAGAAAAACTGTTTTTT.

V is TRBV28 and J is TRBJ2-3, with D tentatively TRBD2 (5 bases). The V end was cut by 2 bases, the J end by 12 bases, with 15 bases between. The CDR3 spans 13 residues. Germline-derived CDR1 and CDR2 are MDHEN and SYDVKM. CDR3 amino acids: CASSLPGERVQYF. In nucleotides, the CDR3 is TGTGCCAGCAGTTTACCGGGTGAGAGGGTCCAGTATTTT.

This chain joins TRBV6-5 and TRBJ1-1; D perhaps matches TRBD1 (5 bases). Germline V gene sequence: CDR1 MNHEY, CDR2 SVGAGI. CDR3 length: 12 residues. Trimming shortened V by 5 bases and J by 5 bases, and 9 bases separated the two germline ends. The CDR3 nucleotides are TGTGCCAGCAGTACAGGAGGGACTGAAGCTTTCTTT. Its protein is CASSTGGTEAFF.

The chain is built from TRBV6-5 and TRBJ2-4, with D possibly matching TRBD1 (5 bases). V was clipped by 2 bases and J by 5 bases, with 7 bases between them. The germline gives CDR1 MNHEY, CDR2 SVGAGI. This CDR3 is 13 amino acids long. CDR3 bases: TGTGCCAGCAGTTACGGACAAGAAAACATTCAGTACTTC. This translates into CASSYGQENIQYF.

CDR3 amino acids: CASSLEVEIYGYTF. CDR3 in DNA: TGTGCCAGCAGCTTAGAAGTGGAGATCTATGGCTACACCTTC. The V call is TRBV7-9, the J call TRBJ1-2; D not certain. The CDR3 length is 14 residues. The germline V gene encodes CDR1 SEHNR and CDR2 FQNEAQ (reference sequence). Trimming cost V 1 base and J 4 bases, with 10 bases left between them.